This T cell receptor (beta chain) came from a study of T-cell reconstitution after alpha-beta-depleted transplantation in children. The CDR3 has 13 amino acids. Deletions cut 1 base from V and 6 bases from J, with 8 bases between. Germline values: CDR1 SEHNR, CDR2 FQNEAQ (reference sequence). Many counts were recorded for this clonotype. Construction of the TCRbeta library involved unique molecular identifiers. One entry per CDR3 protein results from TCRdb running MiXCR on the PCR reads. The data show roughly 200,000 distinct CDR3 sequences, with roughly 6.8% seen just once and more than 2.5% held by the top ten.

The gene calls are TRBV7-9 and TRBJ2-3; D is uncertain. The clonotype was recovered from a human donor who donated a stem cell graft to a child with Wiskott-Aldrich syndrome. The sample was PBMCs from the stem cell graft donor, taken from the stem cell graft. The CDR3 is CASSLDPNDTQYF. For the CDR3, the DNA is TGTGCCAGCAGCTTAGACCCGAACGATACGCAGTATTTT.